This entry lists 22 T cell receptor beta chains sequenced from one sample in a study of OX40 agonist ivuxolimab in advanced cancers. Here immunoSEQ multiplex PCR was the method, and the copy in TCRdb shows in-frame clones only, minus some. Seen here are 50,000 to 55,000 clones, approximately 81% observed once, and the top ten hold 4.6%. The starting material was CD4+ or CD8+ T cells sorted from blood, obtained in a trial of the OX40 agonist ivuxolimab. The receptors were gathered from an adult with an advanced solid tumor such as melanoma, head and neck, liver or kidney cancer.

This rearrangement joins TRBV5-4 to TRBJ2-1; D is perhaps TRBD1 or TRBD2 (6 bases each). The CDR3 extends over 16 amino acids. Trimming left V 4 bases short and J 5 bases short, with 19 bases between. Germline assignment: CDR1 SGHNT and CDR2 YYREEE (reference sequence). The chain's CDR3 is CASSPTWGALNNEQFF. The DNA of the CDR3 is TGTGCCAGCAGCCCAACGTGGGGGGCGCTCAACAATGAGCAGTTCTTC. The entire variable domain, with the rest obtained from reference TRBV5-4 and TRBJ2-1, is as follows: ETGVTQSPTHLIKTRGQQVTLRCSSQSGHNTVSWYQQALGQGPQFIFQYYREEENGRGNFPPRFSGLQFPNYSSELNVNALELDDSALYLCASSPTWGALNNEQFFGPGTRLTVL.

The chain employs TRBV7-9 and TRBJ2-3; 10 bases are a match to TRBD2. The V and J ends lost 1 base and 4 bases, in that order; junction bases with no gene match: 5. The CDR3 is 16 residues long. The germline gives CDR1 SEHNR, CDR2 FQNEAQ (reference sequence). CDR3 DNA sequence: TGTGCCAGCAGCTTAGAAGGGACTAGCGAGGCAGATACGCAGTATTTT. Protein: CASSLEGTSEADTQYF.

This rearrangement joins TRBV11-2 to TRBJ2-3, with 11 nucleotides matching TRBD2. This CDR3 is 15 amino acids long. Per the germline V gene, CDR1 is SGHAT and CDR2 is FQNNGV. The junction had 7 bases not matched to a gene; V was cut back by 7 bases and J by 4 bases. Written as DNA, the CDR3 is TGTGCCAGCATATCTAGCGGGAGGCGGGCAGATACGCAGTATTTT. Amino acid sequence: CASISSGRRADTQYF.

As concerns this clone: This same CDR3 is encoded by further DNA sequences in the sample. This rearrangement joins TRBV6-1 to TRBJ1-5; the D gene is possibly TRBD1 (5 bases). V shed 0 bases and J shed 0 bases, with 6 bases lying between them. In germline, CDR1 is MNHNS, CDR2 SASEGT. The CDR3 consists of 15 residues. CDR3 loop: CASSEAGHSNQPQHF. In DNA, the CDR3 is TGTGCCAGCAGTGAAGCAGGACATAGCAATCAGCCCCAGCATTTT.

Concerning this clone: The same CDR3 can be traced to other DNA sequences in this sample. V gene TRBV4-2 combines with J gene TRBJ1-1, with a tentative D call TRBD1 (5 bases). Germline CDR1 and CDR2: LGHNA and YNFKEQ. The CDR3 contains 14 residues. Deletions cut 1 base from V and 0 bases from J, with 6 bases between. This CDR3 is CASSQGQLNTEAFF. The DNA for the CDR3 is TGTGCCAGCAGCCAAGGACAGTTGAACACTGAAGCTTTCTTT.

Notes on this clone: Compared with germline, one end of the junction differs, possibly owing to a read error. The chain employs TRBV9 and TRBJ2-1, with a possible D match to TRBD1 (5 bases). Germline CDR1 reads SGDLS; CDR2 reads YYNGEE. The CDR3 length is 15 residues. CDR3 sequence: CASSVAATDYTEQFF. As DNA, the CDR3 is TGTGCCAGCAGCGTAGCCGCGACAGATTACACTGAGCAGTTCTTC.

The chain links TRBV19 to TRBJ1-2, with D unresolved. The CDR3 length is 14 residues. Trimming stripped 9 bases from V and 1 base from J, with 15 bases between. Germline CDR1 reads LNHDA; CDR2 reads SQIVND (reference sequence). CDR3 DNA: TGTGCCAGCCGCCAGGCCCCGGGTAACTATGGCTACACCTTC. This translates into CASRQAPGNYGYTF.

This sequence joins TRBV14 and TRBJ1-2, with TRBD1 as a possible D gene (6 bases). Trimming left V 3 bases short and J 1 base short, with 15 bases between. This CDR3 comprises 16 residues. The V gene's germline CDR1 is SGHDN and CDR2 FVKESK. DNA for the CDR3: TGTGCCAGCAGCCATCAGACAGGATCTGTTAACTATGGCTACACCTTC. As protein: CASSHQTGSVNYGYTF.

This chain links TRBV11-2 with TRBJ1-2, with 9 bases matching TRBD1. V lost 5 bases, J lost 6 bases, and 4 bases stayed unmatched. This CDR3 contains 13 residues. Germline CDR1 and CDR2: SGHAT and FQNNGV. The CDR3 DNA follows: TGTGCCAGCAGCGAGGGACAGGGTAATGGCTACACCTTC. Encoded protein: CASSEGQGNGYTF.

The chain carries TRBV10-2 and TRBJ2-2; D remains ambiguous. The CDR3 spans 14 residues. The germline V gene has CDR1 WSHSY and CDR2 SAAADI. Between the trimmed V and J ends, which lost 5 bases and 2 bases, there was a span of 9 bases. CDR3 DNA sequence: TGCGCCAGCAGTAGTGGACCAAACACCGGGGAGCTGTTTTTT. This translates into CASSSGPNTGELFF.

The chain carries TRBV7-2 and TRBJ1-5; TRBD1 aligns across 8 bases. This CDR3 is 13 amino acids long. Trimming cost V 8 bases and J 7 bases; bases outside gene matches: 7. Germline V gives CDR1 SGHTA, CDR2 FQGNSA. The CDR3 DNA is TGTGCCAGCTCGCAGCAGGGGGCCCAGCCCCAGCATTTT. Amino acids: CASSQQGAQPQHF.

In DNA, the CDR3 is TGTGCCAGCAGTTTAGGCGGGTCCCTAGGTCAGCCCCAGCATTTT. Translation: CASSLGGSLGQPQHF. V and J are TRBV28 and TRBJ1-5; unclear D gene. This CDR3 has 15 amino acids. With 2 bases removed from V and 6 bases from J, the gap between germline ends came to 14 bases. Per germline, CDR1 MDHEN and CDR2 SYDVKM. Full variable domain (rest looked up from reference TRBV28 and TRBJ1-5): DVKVTQSSRYLVKRTGEKVFLECVQDMDHENMFWYRQDPGLGLRLIYFSYDVKMKEKGDIPEGYSVSREKKERFSLILESASTNQTSMYLCASSLGGSLGQPQHFGDGTRLSIL.

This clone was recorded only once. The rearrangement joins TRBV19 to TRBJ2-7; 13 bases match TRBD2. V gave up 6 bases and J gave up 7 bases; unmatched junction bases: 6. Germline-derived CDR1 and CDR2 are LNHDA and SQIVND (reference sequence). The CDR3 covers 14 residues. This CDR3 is CASSTSGRAGEQYF. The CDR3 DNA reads TGTGCCAGTAGCACTAGCGGGAGGGCCGGAGAGCAGTACTTC.

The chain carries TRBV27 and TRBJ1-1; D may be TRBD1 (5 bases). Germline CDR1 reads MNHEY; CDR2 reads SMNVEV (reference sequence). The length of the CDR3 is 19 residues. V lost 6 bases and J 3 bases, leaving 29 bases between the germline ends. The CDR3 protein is CASSLMPGGGIQGHTEAFF. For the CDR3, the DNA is TGTGCCAGCAGCTTAATGCCCGGGGGGGGGATTCAGGGACACACTGAAGCTTTCTTT.

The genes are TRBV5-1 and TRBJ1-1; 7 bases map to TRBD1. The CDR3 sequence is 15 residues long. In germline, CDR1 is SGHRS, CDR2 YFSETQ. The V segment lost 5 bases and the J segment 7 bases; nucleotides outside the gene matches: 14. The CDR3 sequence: CASSRSTGSQGEAFF. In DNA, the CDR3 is TGCGCCAGCAGTCGGTCGACAGGGTCCCAAGGTGAAGCTTTCTTT.

CDR3 protein: CASSLFLAEYNEQFF. The CDR3 DNA is TGTGCCAGCAGCTTATTCCTAGCGGAATACAATGAGCAGTTCTTC. The chain uses TRBV7-7 and TRBJ2-1; TRBD2 aligns across 7 bases. Germline V gives CDR1 SSHAT, CDR2 FNYEAQ (reference sequence). Losses at the gene ends were 2 bases for V and 4 bases for J; bases not matched to a gene: 5. This CDR3 has 15 amino acids.

The CDR3 sequence is CASSPPGDYGYTF. The CDR3 region has the DNA TGTGCCAGCTCACCACCGGGCGACTATGGCTACACCTTC. The V gene is TRBV18, the J gene TRBJ1-2; the D is unclear. Germline V gene data show CDR1 as KGHSH and CDR2 as LQKENI. Trimming removed 0 bases from V and 3 bases from J, with 5 bases in between. CDR3 length equals 13 residues.

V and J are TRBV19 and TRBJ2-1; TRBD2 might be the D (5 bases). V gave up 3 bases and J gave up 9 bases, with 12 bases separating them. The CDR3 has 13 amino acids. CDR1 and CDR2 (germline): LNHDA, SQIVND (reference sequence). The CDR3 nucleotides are TGTGCCAGTAGTATGGGAGAGGGTCCTGAGCAGTTCTTC. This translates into CASSMGEGPEQFF.

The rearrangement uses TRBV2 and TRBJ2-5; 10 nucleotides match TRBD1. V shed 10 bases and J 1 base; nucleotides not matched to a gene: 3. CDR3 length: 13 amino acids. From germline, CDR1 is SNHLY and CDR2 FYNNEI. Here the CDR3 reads CATDRGPQETQYF. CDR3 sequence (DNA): TGTGCCACCGACAGGGGGCCCCAAGAGACCCAGTACTTC.

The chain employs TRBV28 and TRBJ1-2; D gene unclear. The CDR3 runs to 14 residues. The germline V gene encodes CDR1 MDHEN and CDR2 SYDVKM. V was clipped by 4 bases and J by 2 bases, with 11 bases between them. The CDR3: CASSSSPLNYGYTF. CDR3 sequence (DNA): TGTGCCAGCAGTTCGTCTCCCCTAAACTATGGCTACACCTTC.

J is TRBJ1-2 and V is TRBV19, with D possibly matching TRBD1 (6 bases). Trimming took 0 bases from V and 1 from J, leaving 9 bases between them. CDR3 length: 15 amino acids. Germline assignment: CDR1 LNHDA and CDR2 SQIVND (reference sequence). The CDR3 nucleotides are TGTGCCAGTAGTATAGAGGGGACAAGTAACTATGGCTACACCTTC. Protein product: CASSIEGTSNYGYTF.

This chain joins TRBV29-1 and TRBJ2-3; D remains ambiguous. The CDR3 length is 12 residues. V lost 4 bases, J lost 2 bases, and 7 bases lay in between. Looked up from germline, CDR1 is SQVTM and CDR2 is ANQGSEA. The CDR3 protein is CSVVVTTDTQYF. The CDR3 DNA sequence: TGCAGCGTTGTAGTCACCACAGATACGCAGTATTTT.